The 3 T cell receptor beta chains in this list originate from one sample, sequenced in a study of T cell repertoires in cytomegalovirus infection. TCRdb re-called the reads with MiXCR, one entry per CDR3 protein. This table has roughly 600,000 distinct CDR3 sequences, 20% to 30% appearing once. Sequenced: CD8+ T cells from PBMCs. These receptors all stem from a human donor in good health (CMV status not recorded). Some clones in this sample may be carry-over from other donors' samples.

This clonotype appeared a few times. The chain uses TRBV11-2 and TRBJ2-1; weak D call: TRBD1 (6 bases). There are 16 residues in the CDR3. Germline V gives CDR1 SGHAT, CDR2 FQNNGV. Between the trimmed V and J ends, which lost 0 bases and 9 bases, there was a span of 18 bases. The CDR3 DNA follows: TGTGCCAGCAGCTTAGATCCGGGACACCAGGGTTTTGAGCAGTTCTTC. Its translation is CASSLDPGHQGFEQFF.

The chain combines TRBV6-5 with TRBJ1-5; D gene ambiguous. Germline lookup yields CDR1 MNHEY and CDR2 SVGAGI. V lost 5 bases and J 2 bases, leaving 10 bases between the germline ends. The CDR3 is 14 amino acids. The CDR3 loop is CASSPFAGNQPQHF. The CDR3 DNA is TGTGCCAGCAGTCCGTTCGCTGGCAATCAGCCCCAGCATTTT.

This clonotype showed up many times. The rearrangement uses TRBV7-8 and TRBJ1-1; TRBD1 matches 7 bases. V gave up 5 bases and J gave up 5 bases; unmatched junction bases: 8. The CDR3 covers 14 residues. Germline CDR1 SGHVS, CDR2 FQNEAQ. The CDR3 DNA is TGTGCCAGCAGCCCGACAGGGTTCGAGACTGAAGCTTTCTTT. Residues: CASSPTGFETEAFF.